This T cell receptor beta chain was sequenced in a study of blood T cell repertoires in COVID-19. Study context: COVID-19 samples, acute and convalescent, were from the United States, Italy and Spain. T cells, B-cell-depleted T cells, or PBMCs provided the cDNA or gDNA that served as material.

Original handling: Reference gene primer amplification in the assay estimated nucleated cell counts. TCRdb keeps only in-frame clones here, not all; method: immunoSEQ multiplex PCR. D and trimming were read from the DNA, whereas the V and J calls and clone size are those reported in that table. The table has fewer than 25,000 clones, roughly 87% seen once. The germline gives CDR1 SGHNT, CDR2 YYREEE (reference sequence). Trimming removed 0 bases at V and 4 bases at J, with 11 bases between. CDR3 length equals 14 residues. The V call is TRBV5-4, the J call TRBJ2-7; D is unresolved. This receptor was taken from an older man with acute or convalescent COVID-19. The sequenced sample was peripheral blood. The CDR3 protein is CASSLGLFQYEQYF. CDR3 DNA sequence: TGTGCCAGCAGCTTGGGACTTTTTCAGTACGAGCAGTACTTC. The full variable domain, its missing parts supplied by reference TRBV5-4 and TRBJ2-7, is ETGVTQSPTHLIKTRGQQVTLRCSSQSGHNTVSWYQQALGQGPQFIFQYYREEENGRGNFPPRFSGLQFPNYSSELNVNALELDDSALYLCASSLGLFQYEQYFGPGTRLTVT.